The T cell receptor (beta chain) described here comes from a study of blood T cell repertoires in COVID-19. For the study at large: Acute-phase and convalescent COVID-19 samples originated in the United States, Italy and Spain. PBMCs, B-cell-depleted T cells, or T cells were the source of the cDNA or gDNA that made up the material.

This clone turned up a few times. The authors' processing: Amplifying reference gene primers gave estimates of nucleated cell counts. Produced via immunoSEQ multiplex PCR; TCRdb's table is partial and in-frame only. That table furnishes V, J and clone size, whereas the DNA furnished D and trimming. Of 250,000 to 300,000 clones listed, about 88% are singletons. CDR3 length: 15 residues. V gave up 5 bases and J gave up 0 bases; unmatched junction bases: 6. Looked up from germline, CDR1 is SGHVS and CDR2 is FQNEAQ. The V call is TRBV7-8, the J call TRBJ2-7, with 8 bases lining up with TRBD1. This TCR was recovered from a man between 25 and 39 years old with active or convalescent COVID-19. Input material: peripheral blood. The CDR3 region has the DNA TGTGCCAGCAGCGAAGGAGGGACAGGCTCCTACGAGCAGTACTTC. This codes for CASSEGGTGSYEQYF.